The present T cell receptor (beta chain) was sequenced within a study of CD8 T cells in ankylosing spondylitis. TCRdb ran MiXCR on the 5' RACE reads and lists one entry per CDR3 protein. The sample records 700,000 to 850,000 distinct CDR3 sequences, about an eighth being singletons. In this sample, this clonotype turned up many times. Its antigen is unknown. Points from the study as a whole: A motif in TCR beta, a set of under ten highly homologous variants, appeared characteristic of ankylosing spondylitis blood.

The CDR3 loop spans 15 amino acids. CDR1 and CDR2 (germline): SGHRS, YFSETQ. Trimming removed 2 bases from V and 7 bases from J; junction bases left unmatched: 6. V is TRBV5-1 and J is TRBJ2-1; 10 positions match TRBD1. The sample consisted of blood, either unsorted or a sorted T cell fraction (not recorded which). The source is a male donor with ankylosing spondylitis. The CDR3, as DNA: TGCGCCAGCAGCTTAGGGACAGGGGCCTTGAATGAGCAGTTCTTC. Its translation: CASSLGTGALNEQFF.